These T cell receptor beta chains were read from a single sample in a study of long-term antiretroviral therapy in people with HIV. Sequencing was performed with immunoSEQ multiplex PCR; in TCRdb, only in-frame clones are kept and a portion is missing. Found here are some 25,000 clones, 86% of them singletons; the top ten hold less than 4.5%. This specimen consisted of unsorted PBMCs, obtained 1.9 years after starting antiretroviral therapy. The receptor set was obtained from a woman younger than 45 with HIV. Both conserved end residues are part of each CDR3. D genes are given only for firm matches. Rows may omit the clone size; those that give it use once, few, many or a size class.

v_call	d_call	clone_size	j_call	cdr3_nt	cdr3_aa
TRBV30	.	.	TRBJ1-2	TGTGCCTGGAGTGTGGGGGGAGGACTCTATGGCTACACCTTC	CAWSVGGGLYGYTF
TRBV6-1	TRBD2	.	TRBJ2-7	TGTGCCAGCAGTGAGGGGGGGTGGGAGCAGTACTTC	CASSEGGWEQYF
TRBV29-1	TRBD2	.	TRBJ2-3	TGCAGCGTCTACATCTTTTCCGGGACTAGCAGTATAGATACGCAGTATTTT	CSVYIFSGTSSIDTQYF
TRBV10-3	.	.	TRBJ1-2	TGTGCCATCAGTGATGGGCAGGGTATCTATGGCTACACCTTC	CAISDGQGIYGYTF
TRBV28	.	.	TRBJ1-5	TGTGCCAGCAGTGTCGAGGGTATTCAGCCCCAGCATTTT	CASSVEGIQPQHF
TRBV14	.	.	TRBJ2-5	TGTGCCAGCAGCCAAGTAGGGCTGGAGACCCAGTACTTC	CASSQVGLETQYF
TRBV2	TRBD2	.	TRBJ2-5	TGTGCCAGCAGTGATTCTGGGACTAGCGGGGGGACGGGCCAGTACTTC	CASSDSGTSGGTGQYF
TRBV5-1	.	.	TRBJ2-1	TGCGCCAGCAGCTTGGTTAACCCCCCCGAGCAGTTCTTC	CASSLVNPPEQFF
TRBV7-3	TRBD2	.	TRBJ2-1	TGTGCCAGCAGCTCTGCTAGCGGGGGGATCAATGAGCAGTTCTTC	CASSSASGGINEQFF
TRBV6-1	.	.	TRBJ1-6	TGTGCCAGCAGTGAAGCGAAACCCGGGGGGAATTCACCCCTCCACTTT	CASSEAKPGGNSPLHF
TRBV6-5	.	.	TRBJ1-2	TGTGCCGTTAGTCCGGGTCCCAATAGATATAATGGCTACACCTTC	CAVSPGPNRYNGYTF
TRBV6-6	TRBD1	.	TRBJ1-6	TGTGCCAGCAGTTTCCCGGGACAGGATAATTCACCCCTCCACTTT	CASSFPGQDNSPLHF
TRBV5-8	TRBD2	.	TRBJ2-3	TGTGCCAGCAGCTGGAAACTAGCGGGGGGCCGTTATACGCAGTATTTT	CASSWKLAGGRYTQYF
TRBV9	.	.	TRBJ1-3	TGTGCCAGCAGCGTAGCCTGGGGCTCTGGAAACACCATATATTTT	CASSVAWGSGNTIYF
TRBV30	.	.	TRBJ1-1	TGTGCCTCCCTCAGATTGAACACTGAAGCTTTCTTT	CASLRLNTEAFF
TRBV6-5	.	.	TRBJ1-3	TGTGCCAGCACCACAAGCTCTGGAAACACCATATATTTT	CASTTSSGNTIYF
TRBV18	TRBD2	few	TRBJ2-5	TGTGCCAGCTCACCACCGACTAGCGGGGGCTCACAAGAGACCCAGTACTTC	CASSPPTSGGSQETQYF
TRBV6-5	.	.	TRBJ1-5	TGTGCCAGCAGTCCGCTATTAGACGCCCAGCCCCAGCATTTT	CASSPLLDAQPQHF
TRBV11-1	TRBD1	.	TRBJ2-3	TGTGCCAGCAGCTCTCAGGGGGCAGATACGCAGTATTTT	CASSSQGADTQYF
TRBV5-1	.	.	TRBJ1-1	TGCGCCGCCCGGACAGACGGAATGAACACTGAAGCTTTCTTT	CAARTDGMNTEAFF
TRBV6-1	.	once	TRBJ1-1	TGTGCCAGCCTGGACAGAATGAACACTGAAGCTTTCTTT	CASLDRMNTEAFF
TRBV27	.	.	TRBJ2-2	TGTGCCAGCAGTTTATGGGCAGGGGCAGACACCGGGGAGCTGTTTTTT	CASSLWAGADTGELFF
TRBV2	.	.	TRBJ2-2	TGTGCCAGCAGTGTGTTAGCGAACACCGGGGAGCTGTTTTTT	CASSVLANTGELFF
TRBV6-1	TRBD1	.	TRBJ1-1	TGTGCCAGCAGATCACAGGGGACGGGTGAAGCTTTCTTT	CASRSQGTGEAFF
TRBV7-9	.	few	TRBJ1-6	TGTGCCAGCAGCAGGGCCTCTGGTTCACCCCTCCACTTT	CASSRASGSPLHF
TRBV19	TRBD2	.	TRBJ2-1	TGTGCCAGTAGTCGGACTAGCGGGGGGTTAGGCTCCTACAATGAGCAGTTCTTC	CASSRTSGGLGSYNEQFF
TRBV28	.	.	TRBJ2-7	TGTGCCACCTTTGGACCTTCCTACGAGCAGTACTTC	CATFGPSYEQYF
TRBV6-5	.	.	TRBJ1-3	TGTGCCAGCAGTTACTCGAAACATACCTCAGGAAACACCATATATTTT	CASSYSKHTSGNTIYF